The rows below give T cell receptor beta chains drawn from one sample of a study of spatial heterogeneity in lung cancer. TCRdb re-called the 5' RACE reads with MiXCR, one entry per CDR3 protein. The table includes around 98,000 distinct CDR3 sequences, roughly 21% detected once. The specimen was PBMCs, collected at follow-up. These TCRs come from a male donor with early-stage non-small cell lung cancer. Both conserved end residues are part of each CDR3. Fields, in order: V gene, clone size, D gene, CDR3 protein. A D gene is named only where the DNA matches it firmly. Where a row states a size, it is once, few, many or the class of an expanded clone; other rows omit it.

>TRBV12-3/TRBV12-4|NA|TRBD2
CASSFPLAGGPFSNQQFF
>TRBV20-1|NA|NA
CSARGGGNPYQPQHF
>TRBV6-6|NA|TRBD1
CASSSLAGGSLFF
>TRBV30|many|NA
CAWRAYNEQFF
>TRBV20-1|many|NA
CSARESSTEAFF
>TRBV7-9|few|NA
CASSLDGAYNEKLFF
>TRBV7-9|NA|NA
CASSADSYNQPQHF
>TRBV11-2|many|NA
CASSPGAPYEQYF
>TRBV27|NA|TRBD2
CASSRSGLAGDEQYF
>TRBV29-1|NA|TRBD1
CSVEEGYRGQADTQYF
>TRBV9|NA|NA
CASGGFSYGYTF
>TRBV13|few|NA
CASSSRDTTQYF
>TRBV3-1|few|NA
CASSSPRTYEQYF
>TRBV12-3/TRBV12-4|NA|TRBD1
CASSFAQGAGNEQFF
>TRBV5-1|few|TRBD2
CASSLPPTSGTETQYF
>TRBV3-1|few|NA
CASGAADTQYF
>TRBV7-2|few|TRBD1
CASSQDRGDNSPLHF
>TRBV7-9|NA|TRBD2
CASGDLAGGAETQYF
>TRBV6-2/TRBV6-3|NA|TRBD2
CASSFGGGTGELFF
>TRBV20-1|NA|TRBD1
CSARDRETYGYTF
>TRBV2|few|NA
CASRLKENGYTF
>TRBV6-2/TRBV6-3|few|TRBD2
CASRMSSGGEIFF
>TRBV20-1|few|NA
CSALLENTEAFF
>TRBV5-1|few|NA
CASSSEGQNTGELFF
>TRBV30|NA|NA
CAWRRGSGNTIYF
>TRBV15|few|NA
CATSGQGNEQFF
>TRBV5-1|NA|NA
CASSGGTVGTPDTQYF
>TRBV3-1|NA|NA
CASRHTSGLEAFF
>TRBV20-1|few|NA
CSARDLGQANQPQHF
>TRBV6-1|few|NA
CASSEGRGLNQETQYF
>TRBV29-1|NA|TRBD1
CSVFRDRGQGYTF
>TRBV18|few|NA
CATSKGDYWGLGGYTF
>TRBV20-1|few|TRBD2
CSARALAGDDTQYF
>TRBV29-1|NA|TRBD2
CSVGSSGSFREQFF
>TRBV19|few|TRBD1
CASSRGGPNDGQPQHF
>TRBV11-2|few|NA
CASSLPGRLEAKGQFF
>TRBV5-6|NA|NA
CASSFGARVETEAFF
>TRBV3-1|few|NA
CASSQGASLNTQYF